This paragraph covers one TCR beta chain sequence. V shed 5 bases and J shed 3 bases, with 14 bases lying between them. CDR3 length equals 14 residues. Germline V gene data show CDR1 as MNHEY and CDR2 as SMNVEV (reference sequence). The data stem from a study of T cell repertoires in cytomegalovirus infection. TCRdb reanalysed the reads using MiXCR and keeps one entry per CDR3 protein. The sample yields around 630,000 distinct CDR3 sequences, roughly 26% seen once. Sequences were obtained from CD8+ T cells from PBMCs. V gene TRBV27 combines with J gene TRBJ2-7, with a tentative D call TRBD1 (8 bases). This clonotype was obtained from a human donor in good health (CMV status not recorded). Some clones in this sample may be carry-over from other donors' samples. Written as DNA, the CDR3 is TGTGCCAGCAGTGCCAACAGGGGGGGCTACGAGCAGTACTTC. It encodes CASSANRGGYEQYF.